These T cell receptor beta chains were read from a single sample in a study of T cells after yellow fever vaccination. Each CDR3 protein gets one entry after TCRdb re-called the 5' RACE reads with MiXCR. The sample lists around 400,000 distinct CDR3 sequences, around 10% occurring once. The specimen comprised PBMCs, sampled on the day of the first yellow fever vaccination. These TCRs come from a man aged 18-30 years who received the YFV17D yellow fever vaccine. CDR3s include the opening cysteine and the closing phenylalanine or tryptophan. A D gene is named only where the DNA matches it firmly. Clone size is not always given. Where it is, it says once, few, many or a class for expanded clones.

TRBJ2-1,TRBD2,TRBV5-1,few,CASSVSFASGVGNEQFF,TGCGCCAGCAGCGTCTCCTTTGCTAGCGGGGTTGGGAATGAGCAGTTCTTC
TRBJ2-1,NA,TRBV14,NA,CASSRPSSYNEQFF,TGTGCCAGCAGCCGCCCTAGCTCCTACAATGAGCAGTTCTTC
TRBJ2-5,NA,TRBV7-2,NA,CASSSRTLETQYF,TGTGCCAGCAGCTCTAGGACGTTAGAGACCCAGTACTTC
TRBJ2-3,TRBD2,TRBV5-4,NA,CASSLGLSGGLTDTQYF,TGTGCCAGCAGCTTGGGACTTAGCGGGGGTCTCACAGATACGCAGTATTTT
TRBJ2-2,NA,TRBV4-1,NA,CASSQGGLRELFF,TGCGCCAGCAGCCAAGGGGGTCTTCGGGAGCTGTTTTTT
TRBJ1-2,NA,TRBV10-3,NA,CAISEPSRGYTF,TGTGCCATCAGTGAACCCAGCCGTGGCTACACCTTC
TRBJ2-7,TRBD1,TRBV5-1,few,CASSWGQPSYEQYF,TGCGCCAGCAGCTGGGGACAGCCTAGCTACGAGCAGTACTTC
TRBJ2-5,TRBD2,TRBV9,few,CASSVTAGTFQETQYF,TGTGCCAGCAGCGTAACAGCGGGGACCTTCCAAGAGACCCAGTACTTC
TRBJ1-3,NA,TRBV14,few,CASSPWASWENTIYF,TGTGCCAGCAGCCCCTGGGCCAGTTGGGAAAACACCATATATTTT
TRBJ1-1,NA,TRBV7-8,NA,CASSEGTVTMNTEAFF,TGTGCCAGCAGCGAGGGGACCGTTACAATGAACACTGAAGCTTTCTTT
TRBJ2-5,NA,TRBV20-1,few,CSARDSQRQETQYF,TGCAGTGCTAGAGATAGCCAGAGACAAGAGACCCAGTACTTC
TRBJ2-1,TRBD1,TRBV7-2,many,CASSPWAGTGNEQFF,TGTGCCAGCAGCCCCTGGGCCGGGACAGGGAATGAGCAGTTCTTC
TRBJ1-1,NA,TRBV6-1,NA,CASSQAKGNTEAFF,TGTGCCAGCAGCCAGGCTAAGGGGAACACTGAAGCTTTCTTT
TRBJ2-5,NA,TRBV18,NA,CASGRGATSQETQYF,TGTGCCAGCGGACGCGGGGCCACCTCCCAAGAGACCCAGTACTTC
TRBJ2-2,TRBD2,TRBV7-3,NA,CASSGAASGGKTGELFF,TGTGCCAGCAGCGGTGCGGCTAGCGGGGGTAAAACCGGGGAGCTGTTTTTT
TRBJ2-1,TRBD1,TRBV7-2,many,CASSLVQGLYNEQFF,TGTGCCAGCAGCCTGGTACAGGGGCTCTACAATGAGCAGTTCTTC
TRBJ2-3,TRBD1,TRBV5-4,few,CASSKTGGTDTQYF,TGTGCCAGCAGCAAGACAGGGGGCACAGATACGCAGTATTTT
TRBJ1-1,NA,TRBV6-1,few,CASHRGAYTEAFF,TGTGCCAGCCACCGGGGGGCGTACACTGAAGCTTTCTTT
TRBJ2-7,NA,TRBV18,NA,CASSPTGSVTYEQYF,TGTGCCAGCTCACCCACTGGGAGCGTAACCTACGAGCAGTACTTC
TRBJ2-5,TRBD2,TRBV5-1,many,CASSLAGGQETQYF,TGCGCCAGCAGCTTAGCGGGGGGTCAAGAGACCCAGTACTTC
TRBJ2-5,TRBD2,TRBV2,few,CASARGGFETQYF,TGTGCCAGCGCACGGGGGGGCTTCGAGACCCAGTACTTC
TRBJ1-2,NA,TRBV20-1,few,CSARVGGDYGYTF,TGCAGTGCTAGGGTCGGGGGGGACTATGGCTACACCTTC
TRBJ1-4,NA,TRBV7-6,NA,CASSPQSANEKLFF,TGTGCCAGCAGCCCCCAGAGCGCTAATGAAAAACTGTTTTTT
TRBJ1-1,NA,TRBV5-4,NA,CASSHGQRNTEAFF,TGTGCCAGCAGCCATGGACAGCGGAACACTGAAGCTTTCTTT
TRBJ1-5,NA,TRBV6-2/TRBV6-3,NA,CASSLAGPQHF,TGTGCCAGCAGTTTGGCCGGGCCCCAGCATTTT
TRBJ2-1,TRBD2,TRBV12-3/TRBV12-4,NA,CASRLFGGGNEQFF,TGTGCCAGCAGACTCTTTGGGGGGGGTAATGAGCAGTTCTTC
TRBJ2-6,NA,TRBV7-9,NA,CASSPRVSGANVLTF,TGTGCCAGCAGCCCCAGGGTGTCTGGGGCCAACGTCCTGACTTTC
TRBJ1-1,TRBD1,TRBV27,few,CASQGREYRTGRTEAFF,TGTGCCAGCCAAGGGAGGGAATACCGGACAGGGCGCACTGAAGCTTTCTTT
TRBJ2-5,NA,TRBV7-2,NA,CASNFILETQYF,TGTGCCAGCAACTTTATTCTGGAGACCCAGTACTTC
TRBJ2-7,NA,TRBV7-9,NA,CASSLVVLGEQYF,TGTGCCAGCAGCTTAGTGGTTTTGGGCGAGCAGTACTTC
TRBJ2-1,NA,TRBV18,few,CASSPPSGSSYNEQFF,TGTGCCAGCTCACCACCTAGCGGCTCCTCGTACAATGAGCAGTTCTTC
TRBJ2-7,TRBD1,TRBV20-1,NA,CSARDNRGSSYEQYF,TGCAGTGCTAGGGATAACAGGGGGTCCAGCTACGAGCAGTACTTC
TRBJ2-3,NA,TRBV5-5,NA,CASSWGPTNTDTQYF,TGTGCCAGCAGCTGGGGCCCGACGAACACAGATACGCAGTATTTT
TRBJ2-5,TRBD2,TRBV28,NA,CASRASGVWETQYF,TGTGCCAGCAGGGCTAGCGGGGTCTGGGAGACCCAGTACTTC
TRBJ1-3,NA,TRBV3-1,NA,CASSQRRSGNTIYF,TGTGCCAGCAGCCAACGGAGGTCTGGAAACACCATATATTTT
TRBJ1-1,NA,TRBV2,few,CASSEMNTEAFF,TGTGCCAGCAGTGAGATGAACACTGAAGCTTTCTTT
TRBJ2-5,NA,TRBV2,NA,CASSEAWGSPQETQYF,TGTGCCAGCAGTGAAGCCTGGGGTAGCCCCCAAGAGACCCAGTACTTC
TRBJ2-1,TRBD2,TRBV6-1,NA,CASRNTVLAGDNEQFF,TGTGCCAGCAGGAATACGGTACTAGCGGGGGACAATGAGCAGTTCTTC
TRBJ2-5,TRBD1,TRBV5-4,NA,CASSAGTGTSETQYF,TGTGCCAGCAGCGCCGGGACAGGGACTTCAGAGACCCAGTACTTC
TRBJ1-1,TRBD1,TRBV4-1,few,CASSQIAGGNTEAFF,TGCGCCAGCAGCCAAATCGCAGGGGGCAATACTGAAGCTTTCTTT
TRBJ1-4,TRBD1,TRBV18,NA,CASSSYRGEVFF,TGTGCCAGCTCCTCATACAGGGGAGAGGTGTTTTTT
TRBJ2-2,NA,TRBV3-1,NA,CASSQPTDPIVFDGELFF,TGTGCCAGCAGCCAGCCCACAGACCCGATCGTGTTTGACGGGGAGCTGTTTTTT
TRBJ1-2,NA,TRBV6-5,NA,CASSYWGDNYGYTF,TGTGCCAGCAGTTACTGGGGGGACAACTATGGCTACACCTTC
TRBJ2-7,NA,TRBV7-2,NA,CASTSTRGEQYF,TGTGCCAGCACCTCCACCCGAGGGGAGCAGTACTTC
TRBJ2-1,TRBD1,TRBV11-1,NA,CASSNPFGRGLINNEQFF,TGTGCCAGCAGCAACCCGTTTGGCAGGGGGCTTATCAACAATGAGCAGTTCTTC
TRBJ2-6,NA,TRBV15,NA,CATSREGSGANVLTF,TGTGCCACCAGCAGAGAGGGCTCTGGGGCCAACGTCCTGACTTTC
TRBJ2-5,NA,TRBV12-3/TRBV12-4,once,CASSMRTLQETQYF,TGTGCCAGCAGTATGAGGACCCTCCAAGAGACCCAGTACTTC
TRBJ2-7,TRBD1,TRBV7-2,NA,CASSLQTDRGYEQYF,TGTGCCAGCAGCTTACAAACGGACAGGGGCTACGAGCAGTACTTC
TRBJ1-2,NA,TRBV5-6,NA,CASSLKGGGYGYTF,TGTGCCAGCAGCTTGAAGGGAGGGGGATATGGCTACACCTTC